This TCR beta chain was observed in a study of human T cells and chemical hapten exposure. Study in general: 2% DPC applied to an approximately 2 cm by approximately 2 cm arm area sensitized donors. Whole-study findings and limits: TCRs exceeding 1 in 1000 frequency stayed unchanged with DPC sensitization. Alopecia affected the donors, so their immune response may differ from healthy people's.

This clonotype was observed a handful of times. Its matching antigen is unknown. The sample's time point: patch test 2, 6 weeks after DPC sensitization. The treatment was: therapeutic diphenylcyclopropenone sensitization with weekly scalp DPC. TCRdb called the RACE reads again in MiXCR, with one record for every CDR3 protein. The repertoire consists of some 90,000 distinct CDR3 sequences, with over 9.5% occurring once and the leading ten covering about 3%. Trimming took 0 bases from V and 5 from J, leaving 8 bases between them. The CDR3 is 14 amino acids. Germline values: CDR1 LNHNV, CDR2 YYDKDF (reference sequence).

The sample in question was whole blood, obtained in connection with sensitization to the hapten diphenylcyclopropenone (DPC). This receptor was taken from a woman between 40 and 50 years old with alopecia areata. Some clones in this sample may be carry-over from other donors' samples. The rearrangement links TRBV15 to TRBJ1-5, with no clear D. Here the CDR3 reads CATSRDRADQPQHF. In DNA form, the CDR3 reads TGTGCCACCAGCAGAGATCGGGCGGATCAGCCCCAGCATTTT.